The present T cell receptor (beta chain) was sequenced within a study of human T cells and chemical hapten exposure. Turning to the study itself: Predominantly women, the patients had alopecia areata, totalis or universalis.

Trimming took 6 bases from V and 6 from J, leaving 11 bases between them. Germline CDR1 and CDR2: SNHLY and FYNNEI. The CDR3 has 12 residues. Specified time point: patch test 1, 2 weeks after DPC sensitization. This sample's treatment: therapeutic diphenylcyclopropenone sensitization with weekly scalp DPC. Blood draws preceded each patch test application. TCRdb passed the RACE reads through MiXCR, listing each CDR3 protein once. The sample yields under 450,000 distinct CDR3 sequences, around 4.8% seen once. V usage is TRBV2 and J usage is TRBJ1-1; D uncertain. Material: whole blood, obtained in connection with sensitization to the hapten diphenylcyclopropenone (DPC). This sequence originates from a woman between 50 and 59 years old with alopecia areata. Some clones in this sample may be carry-over from other donors' samples. The CDR3 DNA sequence: TGTGCCAGCAGCGAGGCGGCAGCTGAAGCTTTCTTT. Encoded protein: CASSEAAAEAFF.